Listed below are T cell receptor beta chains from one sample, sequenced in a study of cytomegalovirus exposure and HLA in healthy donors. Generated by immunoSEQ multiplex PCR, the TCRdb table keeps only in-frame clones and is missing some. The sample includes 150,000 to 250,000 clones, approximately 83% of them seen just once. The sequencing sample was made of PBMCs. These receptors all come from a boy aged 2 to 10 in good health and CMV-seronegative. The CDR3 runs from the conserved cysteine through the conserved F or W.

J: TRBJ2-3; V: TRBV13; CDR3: CASSLGIAPTDTQYF
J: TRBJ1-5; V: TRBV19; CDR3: CASSITGQGAFSNQPQHF
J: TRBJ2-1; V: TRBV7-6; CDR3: CASSLWGGRDNEQFF
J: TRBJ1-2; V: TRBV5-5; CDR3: CASSSTGTVGYTF
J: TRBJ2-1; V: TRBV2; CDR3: CASSESRGSLVDEQFF
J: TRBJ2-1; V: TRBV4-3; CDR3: CASSRDRAGGPWSQFF
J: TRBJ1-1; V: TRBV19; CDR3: CASSSRALSGTEAFF
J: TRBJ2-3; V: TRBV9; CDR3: CASSVGGGGGLDTQYF
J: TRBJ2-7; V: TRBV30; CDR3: CAWTRLAGGPRLGEQYF
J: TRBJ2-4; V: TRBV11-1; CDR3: CASSPLGGLAKNIQYF
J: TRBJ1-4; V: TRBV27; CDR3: CASSSYTGKNEKLFF
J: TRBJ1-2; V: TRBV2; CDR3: CASSEGGGSNYGYTF
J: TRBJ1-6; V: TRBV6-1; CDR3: CASSESTPGTATSPLHF
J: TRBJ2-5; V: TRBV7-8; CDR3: CASSLAKRKPQETQYF
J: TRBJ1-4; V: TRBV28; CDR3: CASSLPGGNEKLFF
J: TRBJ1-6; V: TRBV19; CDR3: CASSYLDRDNSPLHF
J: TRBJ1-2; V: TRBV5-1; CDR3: CASSLRRGSNGSSNYGYTF
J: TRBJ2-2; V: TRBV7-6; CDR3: CASSPGVGELFF